This T cell receptor (beta chain) was identified during a study of T cell responses to AZD1222 COVID-19 vaccine. Samples with a second dose at about 4 or about 12 weeks were pooled together. The sample holds a few counts of this clone. The antigen is undetermined. Study-wide points: Repertoire sampling was restricted to post-peak T cell response timepoints. Unmutated variant regions reportedly attract nearly half of all spike-specific TCRs. Spike-specific TCR breadth rose after two AZD1222 doses, and depth rose as well.

The CDR3 is made up of 13 amino acids. V gave up 1 base and J gave up 9 bases, with 12 bases separating them. The data were produced by immunoSEQ multiplex PCR, yet TCRdb's version contains in-frame clones alone and is incomplete. The repertoire holds under 20,000 clones, with around 80% as singletons. This sample comprised peripheral blood, obtained 28 days after the second AZD1222 dose. The V and J genes are TRBV12-3 or TRBV12-4 and TRBJ2-5; D might be TRBD1 (6 bases). The origin of this receptor is an adult who received the AZD1222 COVID-19 vaccine. The CDR3 protein is CASSLGGQRPQYF. The CDR3 coding sequence is TGTGCCAGCAGTTTAGGTGGACAGAGGCCCCAGTACTTC.